The clone carrying this T cell receptor beta chain was observed a few times. The antigen remains undetermined. The data are from a study of cytomegalovirus exposure and HLA in healthy donors. Study-wide results and limits: Exclusion as indistinguishable affected some V segments, including TRBV6-2 and TRBV6-3.

The CDR3 is made up of 19 amino acids. Trimming removed 5 bases from V and 7 bases from J; junction bases left unmatched: 15. Germline CDR1 and CDR2: SGHRS and YFSETQ. The PCR contained 60 Vbeta and 13 Jbeta primers. Profiling relied on immunoSEQ multiplex PCR, and the TCRdb table lists in-frame clones only, not all of them. Among approximately 150,000 clones listed, around 60% were seen once. This receptor was identified in a woman aged 55-69 years in good health and CMV-seropositive. The chain combines TRBV5-1 with TRBJ2-1; 16 bases align to TRBD2. The sample comprised PBMCs. The CDR3 coding sequence is TGCGCCAGCAGACGAACGGGACTAGCGGGAGGGCCCCGGGGTAATGAGCAGTTCTTC. The encoded protein is CASRRTGLAGGPRGNEQFF.